Described below is a single T cell receptor beta chain sequence and its context. The antigen is undetermined. This record belongs to a study of cytomegalovirus exposure and HLA in healthy donors. Study observations and caveats: Excluded: some indistinguishable V segments such as TRBV6-2 and TRBV6-3. Earlier results showed most TCR beta V segments being productive about 90% or about 30% of the time.

With 0 bases removed from V and 0 bases from J, the gap between germline ends came to 16 bases. The V gene's germline CDR1 is SGDLS and CDR2 YYNGEE. The CDR3 is 18 amino acids. PCR employed 60 Vbeta and 13 Jbeta primers. Here immunoSEQ multiplex PCR was the method, and the copy in TCRdb shows in-frame clones only, minus some. The table has 150,000 to 200,000 clones, roughly nine tenths seen once; the top ten hold 1.1%. The chain joins TRBV9 to TRBJ2-1; the D is unclear. The receptor was isolated from a boy aged 2-15 years in good health and CMV-seronegative. The sample was PBMCs. This CDR3 reads CASSVAPIGGSSYNEQFF. Here the CDR3 DNA reads TGTGCCAGCAGCGTAGCCCCAATCGGCGGAAGCTCCTACAATGAGCAGTTCTTC.